The rows below give T cell receptor beta chains drawn from one sample of a study of graft-versus-host responses after intestinal transplantation. These receptors' targets are unknown. Only in-frame clones appear in the TCRdb table, and some are missing; sequencing was by immunoSEQ multiplex PCR. This table has 35,000 to 50,000 clones, 90% to 95% appearing once. This specimen was unstimulated CD8+ T cells sorted from spleen or lymph node cells, taken before transplant. These receptor sequences come from a human donor who was the organ donor for an intestinal transplant. Each CDR3 is given with its conserved first and last residue. Fields, in order: V gene, D gene, CDR3 protein. D genes are given only for firm matches.

>TRBV25-1|NA
CASSGRRGPWVNEQFF
>TRBV7-9|TRBD2
CASSSLWLDSGGQETQYF
>TRBV7-2|TRBD2
CASSPDGGEETQYF
>TRBV5-6|TRBD1
CASSGPLAGGYEQYF
>TRBV30|NA
CAWSAYANTGELFF
>TRBV4-3|NA
CASSQTYTFDYGYTF
>TRBV27|TRBD2
CASSLLAGDTQYF
>TRBV6-5|NA
CASSQGYSNQPQHF
>TRBV5-1|TRBD1
CASSLGQGGNTEAFF
>TRBV19|NA
CASSATSNEQFF
>TRBV5-4|NA
CASSLVGRGTYGYTF
>TRBV4-2|TRBD2
CASSQVPSRTSGGYEQYF
>TRBV20-1|TRBD1
CSARGQGGLYF
>TRBV15|NA
CATSRDGQGQETQYF
>TRBV6-5|NA
CASKSGTEQFF
>TRBV2|NA
CASSEGAGGNEQFF
>TRBV20-1|NA
CSATTGSYTF
>TRBV5-1|TRBD2
CASSFGLAGGQNTDTQYF
>TRBV6-1|NA
CASSELGREPLGYTF
>TRBV5-1|NA
CASSVGIAGTGELFF
>TRBV27|NA
CASSLSGQGIANEQFF
>TRBV27|TRBD1
CASSLSGQGAGTEAFF
>TRBV9|TRBD2
CASRATGTSGGKPYEQYF
>TRBV6-6|NA
CASSYPGLSNQPQHF
>TRBV5-6|NA
CASSLGVVDGYTF
>TRBV4-3|NA
CASSKGLVGSYEQYF
>TRBV7-6|NA
CASSSTPNANTGELFF
>TRBV2|TRBD1
CARGPGQGSHEQYF
>TRBV5-1|TRBD2
CASSGSGGWGTDTQYF
>TRBV7-2|NA
CASSLGDGTEAFF
>TRBV19|TRBD1
CASRQDRGNQPQHF
>TRBV13|TRBD1
CASSLVGQGADYEQYF
>TRBV30|TRBD2
CAWSVLRTRIGELFF
>TRBV27|TRBD2
CASSPPAGGPYEQYF
>TRBV27|NA
CASSFSSGNPYNEQFF
>TRBV19|TRBD2
CASSIGTSGGANTQYF
>TRBV11-2|NA
CASSLDLTGTDTQYF
>TRBV2|NA
CASSERANTDTQYF
>TRBV4-3|TRBD1
CASSLVGQGASEAFF
>TRBV4-1|TRBD2
CASSQEIAGPYEQYF
>TRBV19|NA
CASTEYRGNQPQHF